This is a list of T cell receptor beta chains from one sample in a study of T cells in Graves' hyperthyroidism and ophthalmopathy. TCRdb passed the multiplex PCR reads through MiXCR, listing each CDR3 protein once. The repertoire holds nearly 600,000 distinct CDR3 sequences, with approximately 15% as singletons. Sequencing was performed on blood. The receptor source for this set is a woman younger than 30 with Graves' ophthalmopathy. The CDR3 runs from the conserved cysteine through the conserved F or W. Fields, in order: D gene, J gene, clone size, V gene, CDR3 protein, CDR3 DNA. D genes are given only for firm matches. Some rows have no size entry. The others give once, few or many, or a class for an expanded clone.

>NA|TRBJ2-4|NA|TRBV6-1
CASTKGRGRRLAKNIQYF
TGTGCCAGCACCAAGGGCAGGGGCCGGAGACTAGCCAAAAACATTCAGTACTTC
>TRBD1|TRBJ2-2|many|TRBV24-1
CATSGPTGGFATGELFF
TGTGCCACCAGTGGACCGACAGGGGGCTTTGCCACCGGGGAGCTGTTTTTT
>TRBD1|TRBJ1-4|NA|TRBV3-1
CASSQEGTGQRKLFF
TGTGCCAGCAGCCAAGAGGGGACAGGACAAAGAAAACTGTTTTTT
>NA|TRBJ1-4|many|TRBV11-1
CASSPQRGNEKLFF
TGTGCCAGCAGCCCGCAACGGGGGAATGAAAAACTGTTTTTT
>NA|TRBJ2-1|many|TRBV7-9
CASSLRPGLGEQFF
TGTGCCAGCAGCCTCCGCCCCGGGTTGGGTGAGCAGTTCTTC
>TRBD1|TRBJ1-2|NA|TRBV6-2/TRBV6-3
CASSYGQGEGYGYTF
TGTGCCAGCAGTTACGGACAGGGAGAGGGCTATGGCTACACCTTC
>TRBD1|TRBJ2-7|many|TRBV12-3/TRBV12-4
CASNHGTGYYEQYF
TGTGCCAGCAACCACGGGACAGGTTACTACGAGCAGTACTTC
>TRBD1|TRBJ1-1|many|TRBV7-2
CASSLTGGWNTEAFF
TGTGCCAGCAGCCTTACAGGGGGCTGGAACACTGAAGCTTTCTTT
>TRBD1|TRBJ1-4|few|TRBV20-1
CSAWDSGGEKLFF
TGCAGTGCCTGGGACAGCGGAGGTGAAAAACTGTTTTTT
>NA|TRBJ1-1|many|TRBV7-8
CASSLGIGENTEAFF
TGTGCCAGCAGCTTAGGAATAGGCGAAAACACTGAAGCTTTCTTT
>NA|TRBJ2-5|few|TRBV6-5
CASSYSRKETQYF
TGTGCCAGCAGTTACTCGAGAAAAGAGACCCAGTACTTC
>NA|TRBJ2-5|many|TRBV12-3/TRBV12-4
CASSATPDSQETQYF
TGTGCCAGCAGTGCCACCCCGGACAGTCAAGAGACCCAGTACTTC
>NA|TRBJ2-7|NA|TRBV4-3
CASSKTPPTPLREQYF
TGCGCCAGCAGCAAAACCCCCCCCACTCCCCTACGCGAGCAGTACTTC
>TRBD1|TRBJ1-5|few|TRBV18
CASSPRSTGSDQPQHF
TGTGCCAGCTCACCACGGTCGACAGGGTCAGATCAGCCCCAGCATTTT
>TRBD2|TRBJ2-7|many|TRBV10-3
CAISDGGGNLAEQYF
TGTGCCATCAGTGACGGCGGGGGGAATCTGGCCGAGCAGTACTTC